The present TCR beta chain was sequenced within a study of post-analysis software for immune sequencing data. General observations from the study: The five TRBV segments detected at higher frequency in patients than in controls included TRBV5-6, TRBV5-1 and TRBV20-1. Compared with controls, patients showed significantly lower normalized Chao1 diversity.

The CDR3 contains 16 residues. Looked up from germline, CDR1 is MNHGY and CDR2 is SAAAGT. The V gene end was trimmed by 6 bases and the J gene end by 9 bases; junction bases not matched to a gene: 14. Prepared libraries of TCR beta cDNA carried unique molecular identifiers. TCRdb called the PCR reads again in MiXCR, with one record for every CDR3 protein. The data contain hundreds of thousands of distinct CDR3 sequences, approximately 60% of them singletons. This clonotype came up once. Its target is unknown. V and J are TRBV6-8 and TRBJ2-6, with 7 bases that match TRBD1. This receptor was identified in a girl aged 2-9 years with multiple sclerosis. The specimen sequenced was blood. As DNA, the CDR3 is TGTGCCAGCAGCCCTGACAGGGTTGAGGTTCGCAACGTCCTGACTTTC. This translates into CASSPDRVEVRNVLTF.